A selection of T cell receptor beta chains follows, all from one sample in a study of yellow fever vaccine responses in identical twins. Each CDR3 protein gets one entry after TCRdb re-called the RT-PCR reads with MiXCR. The sample has approximately 20,000 distinct CDR3 sequences, around 70% seen once; the top ten hold roughly 2%. The sample in question was T cells from blood (PBMCs), unsorted or a sorted subset (not recorded which), obtained before or after yellow fever vaccination (not recorded which). The receptors here all came from a woman aged 18-30 years who received the yellow fever vaccine. Both conserved end residues are part of each CDR3. The D gene is left open where the match is weak. Not every row has a clone size; where given, it reads once, few, many or a size class.

j_gene: TRBJ2-7
abundance: .
v_gene: TRBV7-6
d_gene: .
CDR3nt: TGTGCCAGCAGCTCCAGGGGTGGAGGGTACGAGCAGTACTTC
CDR3aa: CASSSRGGGYEQYF

j_gene: TRBJ2-3
abundance: .
v_gene: TRBV29-1
d_gene: .
CDR3nt: TGCAGCGCCCGCGCGGCCACAGAAAACACAGATACGCAGTATTTT
CDR3aa: CSARAATENTDTQYF

j_gene: TRBJ1-1
abundance: .
v_gene: TRBV11-1
d_gene: .
CDR3nt: TGTGCCAGCAGTTACCAGAACACTGAAGCTTTCTTT
CDR3aa: CASSYQNTEAFF

j_gene: TRBJ2-5
abundance: .
v_gene: TRBV2
d_gene: .
CDR3nt: TGTGCCAGCAGTGATGGGGGTAGGGAGACCCAGTACTTC
CDR3aa: CASSDGGRETQYF

j_gene: TRBJ1-2
abundance: .
v_gene: TRBV4-1
d_gene: TRBD1
CDR3nt: TGCGCCAGCAGCCAAGCCCCCGGACAGGGGTTTAACTATGGCTACACCTTC
CDR3aa: CASSQAPGQGFNYGYTF

j_gene: TRBJ1-4
abundance: few
v_gene: TRBV7-6
d_gene: .
CDR3nt: TGTGCCAGCAGCCGAGAGAGTGGGGTCGGGTCGGAAAAACTGTTTTTT
CDR3aa: CASSRESGVGSEKLFF

j_gene: TRBJ1-1
abundance: .
v_gene: TRBV10-3
d_gene: TRBD1
CDR3nt: TGTGCCATCAGTGGGCAGGGGACAGCAAACACTGAAGCTTTCTTT
CDR3aa: CAISGQGTANTEAFF

j_gene: TRBJ2-3
abundance: .
v_gene: TRBV6-4
d_gene: .
CDR3nt: TGTGCCAGCAGTGACGGTAGCGGCACAGATACGCAGTATTTT
CDR3aa: CASSDGSGTDTQYF

j_gene: TRBJ1-2
abundance: .
v_gene: TRBV29-1
d_gene: .
CDR3nt: TGCAGCGTTGAAGGCCCCCCAGGGTATGGCTACACCTTC
CDR3aa: CSVEGPPGYGYTF

j_gene: TRBJ2-1
abundance: .
v_gene: TRBV10-3
d_gene: TRBD2
CDR3nt: TGTGCCATCAGTACAGGGACTAGTCGCTATGAGCAGTTCTTC
CDR3aa: CAISTGTSRYEQFF

j_gene: TRBJ1-2
abundance: few
v_gene: TRBV6-5
d_gene: TRBD1
CDR3nt: TGTGCCAGCAGTTACTCGGACAGGACCATCTATGGCTACACCTTC
CDR3aa: CASSYSDRTIYGYTF

j_gene: TRBJ2-7
abundance: .
v_gene: TRBV11-3
d_gene: .
CDR3nt: TGTGCCAGCAGCCCAAGTAGGGACTCCGAGCAGTACTTC
CDR3aa: CASSPSRDSEQYF

j_gene: TRBJ2-3
abundance: .
v_gene: TRBV5-1
d_gene: .
CDR3nt: TGCGCCAGCAGCTTGGGAGGAATCGATACGCAGTATTTT
CDR3aa: CASSLGGIDTQYF

j_gene: TRBJ2-3
abundance: few
v_gene: TRBV18
d_gene: TRBD2
CDR3nt: TGTGCCAGCTCACCGAGGACTAGCGGGGATCCCGTGACGCAGTATTTT
CDR3aa: CASSPRTSGDPVTQYF

j_gene: TRBJ1-1
abundance: few
v_gene: TRBV29-1
d_gene: .
CDR3nt: TGCAGCGTTGAACGGCACATGAACACTGAAGCTTTCTTT
CDR3aa: CSVERHMNTEAFF

j_gene: TRBJ1-1
abundance: .
v_gene: TRBV9
d_gene: .
CDR3nt: TGTGCCAGCAGCGTAGAAATCATGAACACTGAAGCTTTCTTT
CDR3aa: CASSVEIMNTEAFF

j_gene: TRBJ2-2
abundance: .
v_gene: TRBV10-1
d_gene: .
CDR3nt: TGCGCCAGCGGTGGATTGTACACCGGGGAGCTGTTTTTT
CDR3aa: CASGGLYTGELFF

j_gene: TRBJ2-7
abundance: .
v_gene: TRBV11-3
d_gene: .
CDR3nt: TGTGCCAGCAGCTTAGATCCCGTGGAATTCCCCTACGAGCAGTACTTC
CDR3aa: CASSLDPVEFPYEQYF

j_gene: TRBJ2-1
abundance: .
v_gene: TRBV29-1
d_gene: .
CDR3nt: TGCAGCGTTCGGGCACGGACAGACTACAATGAGCAGTTCTTC
CDR3aa: CSVRARTDYNEQFF

j_gene: TRBJ2-5
abundance: .
v_gene: TRBV13
d_gene: .
CDR3nt: TGTGCCAGCAGCTTAGGCTTGGGGTCCCAAGAGACCCAGTACTTC
CDR3aa: CASSLGLGSQETQYF

j_gene: TRBJ1-4
abundance: .
v_gene: TRBV12-3/TRBV12-4
d_gene: TRBD1
CDR3nt: TGTGCCAGCAGTAAGGGACAGGGTATACTTTCAACTAATGAAAAACTGTTTTTT
CDR3aa: CASSKGQGILSTNEKLFF

j_gene: TRBJ1-5
abundance: few
v_gene: TRBV4-1
d_gene: .
CDR3nt: TGCGCCAGCAGCCCCGGACAGTATAGCAATCAGCCCCAGCATTTT
CDR3aa: CASSPGQYSNQPQHF

j_gene: TRBJ1-6
abundance: .
v_gene: TRBV7-9
d_gene: .
CDR3nt: TGTGCCAGCAGCTTTTATGGGGGGACCCTCCACTTT
CDR3aa: CASSFYGGTLHF

j_gene: TRBJ2-5
abundance: .
v_gene: TRBV18
d_gene: .
CDR3nt: TGTGCCAGCTCACCAAAAAAGGCAGAACAAGAGACCCAGTACTTC
CDR3aa: CASSPKKAEQETQYF

j_gene: TRBJ1-1
abundance: .
v_gene: TRBV12-3/TRBV12-4
d_gene: .
CDR3nt: TGTGCCAGCCGATATGGGAACACTGAAGCTTTCTTT
CDR3aa: CASRYGNTEAFF

j_gene: TRBJ1-5
abundance: .
v_gene: TRBV11-2
d_gene: .
CDR3nt: TGTGCCAGCAGCTTAGATGGGGCGGGAAATCAGCCCCAGCATTTT
CDR3aa: CASSLDGAGNQPQHF

j_gene: TRBJ2-1
abundance: .
v_gene: TRBV4-1
d_gene: .
CDR3nt: TGCGCCAGCAGCCTAGATGAGGGGGGGTACGGCGATGAGCAGTTCTTC
CDR3aa: CASSLDEGGYGDEQFF

j_gene: TRBJ2-4
abundance: .
v_gene: TRBV20-1
d_gene: .
CDR3nt: TGCAGTGCTAGAGATCATACGGGACTAGCCAAAAACATTCAGTACTTC
CDR3aa: CSARDHTGLAKNIQYF

j_gene: TRBJ2-7
abundance: few
v_gene: TRBV6-2/TRBV6-3
d_gene: TRBD2
CDR3nt: TGTGCCAGCAGCCAGAGCGGGAGGTCTGTCGAGCAGTACTTC
CDR3aa: CASSQSGRSVEQYF

j_gene: TRBJ2-3
abundance: few
v_gene: TRBV20-1
d_gene: .
CDR3nt: TGCAGTGCTAGACTGGATGATACGCAGTATTTT
CDR3aa: CSARLDDTQYF

j_gene: TRBJ2-1
abundance: once
v_gene: TRBV2
d_gene: .
CDR3nt: TGTGCCACCCTGTTGTATGAGCAGTTCTTC
CDR3aa: CATLLYEQFF

j_gene: TRBJ2-1
abundance: .
v_gene: TRBV11-1
d_gene: TRBD2
CDR3nt: TGTGCCAGCAAAATAGCGGGAGCCTCCTACAATGAGCAGTTCTTC
CDR3aa: CASKIAGASYNEQFF

j_gene: TRBJ2-1
abundance: .
v_gene: TRBV7-6
d_gene: .
CDR3nt: TGTGCCAGCAGCCCGAACTCCTACAATGAGCAGTTCTTC
CDR3aa: CASSPNSYNEQFF

j_gene: TRBJ1-1
abundance: few
v_gene: TRBV7-9
d_gene: .
CDR3nt: TGTGCCAGCAGCTTAGCGGAGGTCACTGAAGCTTTCTTT
CDR3aa: CASSLAEVTEAFF

j_gene: TRBJ2-3
abundance: few
v_gene: TRBV18
d_gene: TRBD2
CDR3nt: TGTGCCAGCTCACCACCTAGACTAGCGGGAGAGGAAAGGACAGATACGCAGTATTTT
CDR3aa: CASSPPRLAGEERTDTQYF

j_gene: TRBJ1-2
abundance: .
v_gene: TRBV10-3
d_gene: TRBD1
CDR3nt: TGTGCCATCACTCCGACAGGGGACTATGGCTACACCTTC
CDR3aa: CAITPTGDYGYTF

j_gene: TRBJ2-7
abundance: .
v_gene: TRBV5-1
d_gene: TRBD1
CDR3nt: TGCGCCAGCAGCCAACATCCCCCGGGACAGGGGGCCAACGAGCAGTACTTC
CDR3aa: CASSQHPPGQGANEQYF

j_gene: TRBJ2-7
abundance: .
v_gene: TRBV11-2
d_gene: .
CDR3nt: TGTGCCAGCAGCCAGCTAAACGTCTACGAGCAGAACTTC
CDR3aa: CASSQLNVYEQNF

j_gene: TRBJ1-1
abundance: few
v_gene: TRBV11-3
d_gene: .
CDR3nt: TGTGCCAGCAGCTTAGGACACTCCCAGAGGTTTGTGAACACTGAAGCTTTCTTT
CDR3aa: CASSLGHSQRFVNTEAFF

j_gene: TRBJ2-1
abundance: few
v_gene: TRBV18
d_gene: TRBD2
CDR3nt: TGTGCCAGCTCACCACTTAAGCGGGGGGGAAGTTACAATGAGCAGTTCTTC
CDR3aa: CASSPLKRGGSYNEQFF

j_gene: TRBJ1-1
abundance: .
v_gene: TRBV20-1
d_gene: .
CDR3nt: TGCAGTGCTAGAGACAGGCTATTGAACACTGAAGCTTTCTTT
CDR3aa: CSARDRLLNTEAFF

j_gene: TRBJ2-7
abundance: .
v_gene: TRBV24-1
d_gene: TRBD2
CDR3nt: TGTGCCACCAGTGATCCTGGACTAGCGGGAGGTTTCTACAATGAGCAGTACTTC
CDR3aa: CATSDPGLAGGFYNEQYF

j_gene: TRBJ1-1
abundance: .
v_gene: TRBV6-2/TRBV6-3
d_gene: TRBD1
CDR3nt: TGTGCCAGCAGTTACAATAGGGGGCCTAACACTGAAGCTTTCTTT
CDR3aa: CASSYNRGPNTEAFF

j_gene: TRBJ1-2
abundance: .
v_gene: TRBV29-1
d_gene: .
CDR3nt: TGCAGCGGACGGATGGGGGATGGCTACACCTTC
CDR3aa: CSGRMGDGYTF

j_gene: TRBJ2-4
abundance: .
v_gene: TRBV28
d_gene: TRBD2
CDR3nt: TGTGCCAGCAGTTCTAGCGGGGGAGCCAAAAACATTCAGTACTTC
CDR3aa: CASSSSGGAKNIQYF

j_gene: TRBJ1-3
abundance: few
v_gene: TRBV28
d_gene: .
CDR3nt: TGTGCCAGCAGCACCGGGGGGAGCTCTGGAAACACCATATATTTT
CDR3aa: CASSTGGSSGNTIYF

j_gene: TRBJ2-6
abundance: .
v_gene: TRBV11-3
d_gene: TRBD2
CDR3nt: TGTGCCAGCAGCTTATTACTAGCGGGAGGGCTTGGGGCCAACGTCCTGACTTTC
CDR3aa: CASSLLLAGGLGANVLTF

j_gene: TRBJ1-5
abundance: .
v_gene: TRBV24-1
d_gene: .
CDR3nt: TGTGCCACCAGTGACTCAGGTAGCAATCAGCCCCAGCATTTT
CDR3aa: CATSDSGSNQPQHF